The 31 T cell receptor beta chains reported below all come from one sample, sequenced in a study of blood T cell repertoires in COVID-19. Produced via immunoSEQ multiplex PCR; TCRdb's table is partial and in-frame only. The sample lists 330,000 or so clones, approximately 84% occurring once. The sequenced material came from PBMCs or T cells enriched from blood (not recorded which). These receptors originate from a woman in her thirties who had recovered from COVID-19.

The chain is built from TRBV2 and TRBJ1-5; 9 positions agree with TRBD1. Germline V gene data show CDR1 as SNHLY and CDR2 as FYNNEI. The V segment lost 6 bases and the J segment 3 bases; nucleotides outside the gene matches: 15. The CDR3 is 18 amino acids. In DNA form, the CDR3 reads TGTGCCAGCAGCCTTGAATCCGGGACAGGGACTTACAATCAGCCCCAGCATTTT. Protein: CASSLESGTGTYNQPQHF.

This chain joins TRBV5-1 and TRBJ2-3; TRBD2 agrees at 7 bases. The length of the CDR3 is 15 residues. V was pared by 8 bases and J by 2 bases, with 11 bases of the junction left unmatched. Per germline, CDR1 SGHRS and CDR2 YFSETQ. CDR3 protein: CASSGAGVTTDTQYF. CDR3 sequence (DNA): TGCGCCAGTAGCGGCGCGGGAGTAACCACAGATACGCAGTATTTT.

In DNA form, the CDR3 reads TGCGCCAGCAGCTTGAGTGGCGGGAGAGCGAACACCGGGGAGCTGTTTTTT. Its translation: CASSLSGGRANTGELFF. This rearrangement joins TRBV5-1 to TRBJ2-2; 7 positions agree with TRBD2. CDR1 and CDR2 (germline): SGHRS, YFSETQ. Trimming cost V 1 base and J 0 bases; bases outside gene matches: 6. The CDR3 extends over 17 amino acids. Supplemented by reference TRBV5-1 and TRBJ2-2, the full variable domain reads KAGVTQTPRYLIKTRGQQVTLSCSPISGHRSVSWYQQTPGQGLQFLFEYFSETQRNKGNFPGRFSGRQFSNSRSEMNVSTLELGDSALYLCASSLSGGRANTGELFFGEGSRLTVL.

The CDR3 DNA sequence: TGTGCCAGCAGCTTGTCCCCCGGCGAGCAGTACTTC. Protein: CASSLSPGEQYF. The J gene is TRBJ2-7, the V gene TRBV13; D is ambiguous. Per the germline V gene, CDR1 is PRHDT and CDR2 is FYEKMQ (reference sequence). The ends were cut back, 3 bases at V and 6 bases at J, with 9 bases in the middle. The CDR3 sequence is 12 residues long.

J is TRBJ1-1 and V is TRBV3-1 (or the pseudogene TRBV3-2); 9 positions match TRBD1. The CDR3 sequence is 15 residues long. J gave up 1 base and V 4 bases, and 4 bases lay outside the gene matches. Per the germline V gene, CDR1 is LGHDT and CDR2 is YNNKEL (reference sequence). The CDR3: CASSPGQGTNTEAFF. In nucleotides, the CDR3 is TGTGCCAGCAGCCCCGGACAGGGGACGAACACTGAAGCTTTCTTT.

This chain connects TRBV6-5 to TRBJ2-7; tentatively, D is TRBD2 (5 bases). The CDR3 runs to 16 residues. The ends were cut back, 0 bases at V and 3 bases at J, with 15 bases in the middle. Germline lookup yields CDR1 MNHEY and CDR2 SVGAGI. Here the CDR3 DNA reads TGTGCCAGCAGTTACTCGAGGGCCGGAACTTTCTACGAGCAGTACTTC. Its protein is CASSYSRAGTFYEQYF.

The chain's CDR3 is CASSDQAGVGTEAFF. The CDR3 DNA follows: TGCGCCAGCAGCGATCAGGCAGGGGTTGGCACTGAAGCTTTCTTT. The chain uses TRBV5-1 and TRBJ1-1, with D possibly TRBD1 on 6 matching bases. The CDR3 length is 15 residues. Germline lookup yields CDR1 SGHRS and CDR2 YFSETQ. V shed 4 bases and J shed 4 bases, with 17 bases lying between them.

V and J are TRBV27 and TRBJ1-3; 10 bases are a match to TRBD1. This CDR3 region has 16 residues. The V and J ends lost 7 bases and 2 bases, in that order; junction bases with no gene match: 8. CDR1 is MNHEY, CDR2 SMNVEV, per germline (reference sequence). The CDR3 loop is CASKPGQGGAGNTIYF. In nucleotides, the CDR3 is TGTGCCAGCAAACCCGGACAGGGGGGAGCTGGAAACACCATATATTTT.

V gene TRBV19 combines with J gene TRBJ1-4; D uncertain. This CDR3 comprises 16 residues. CDR1 is LNHDA, CDR2 SQIVND, per germline (reference sequence). Between the trimmed V and J ends, which lost 7 bases and 8 bases, there was a span of 23 bases. This CDR3 is CASTEGRLNPREKLFF. CDR3 bases: TGTGCCAGTACAGAGGGCAGACTAAACCCTAGGGAAAAACTGTTTTTT.

Turning to this clone: Other DNA sequences from this sample encode an identical CDR3 as well. J is TRBJ1-1 and V is TRBV18, with D perhaps TRBD1 (6 bases). Per the germline V gene, CDR1 is KGHSH and CDR2 is LQKENI. Trimming pared 1 base from V and 2 bases from J, leaving 8 bases between. The CDR3 covers 14 residues. The CDR3: CASSPQGGNTEAFF. In nucleotides, the CDR3 is TGTGCCAGCTCACCACAAGGGGGTAACACTGAAGCTTTCTTT. Supplemented by reference TRBV18 and TRBJ1-1, the full variable domain reads NAGVMQNPRHLVRRRGQEARLRCSPMKGHSHVYWYRQLPEEGLKFMVYLQKENIIDESGMPKERFSAEFPKEGPSILRIQQVVRGDSAAYFCASSPQGGNTEAFFGQGTRLTVV.

The V and J genes are TRBV3-1 (or the pseudogene TRBV3-2) and TRBJ1-2, with 7 bases lining up with TRBD1. The V gene end was trimmed by 3 bases and the J gene end by 3 bases; junction bases not matched to a gene: 10. From germline, CDR1 is LGHDT and CDR2 YNNKEL (reference sequence). The CDR3 is made up of 16 amino acids. The CDR3 protein is CASSQDPDRDDYGYTF. The CDR3 nucleotides read TGTGCCAGCAGCCAGGACCCCGACAGGGATGACTATGGCTACACCTTC.

The rearrangement joins TRBV29-1 to TRBJ2-3; D uncertain. This CDR3 spans 11 amino acids. Trimming took off 2 bases at V and 4 bases at J, with 4 bases between the two ends. CDR1 is SQVTM and CDR2 is ANQGSEA in the germline V gene. This chain's CDR3 is CSVERADTQYF. The CDR3 nucleotides read TGCAGCGTTGAACGGGCAGATACGCAGTATTTT.

CDR3 sequence (DNA): TGTGCCATCAGTTCGCAGACCGGGACTAAGACCAATGAGCAGTTCTTC. This codes for CAISSQTGTKTNEQFF. V usage is TRBV10-3 and J usage is TRBJ2-1; 7 nucleotides agree with TRBD2. V lost 5 bases to trimming and J lost 6 bases; unmatched junction nucleotides: 13. The V gene's germline CDR1 is ENHRY and CDR2 SYGVKD. The CDR3 is made up of 16 amino acids.

This sequence joins TRBV5-1 and TRBJ2-1; 8 nucleotides agree with TRBD1. The CDR3 is 12 residues long. V was pared by 4 bases and J by 12 bases, with 6 bases of the junction left unmatched. The germline gives CDR1 SGHRS, CDR2 YFSETQ. The CDR3 sequence: CASSEPGTGQFF. Written as DNA, the CDR3 is TGCGCCAGCAGCGAACCCGGGACAGGGCAGTTCTTC.

The genes are TRBV25-1 and TRBJ2-1, with TRBD1 identical over 10 bases. V trimming: 4 bases; J trimming: 2 bases; junction bases outside the gene matches: 2. The CDR3 length is 15 residues. CDR1 and CDR2 (germline): MGHDK, SYGVNS. The CDR3 region is CASSVTGGTYNEQFF. CDR3 in DNA: TGTGCCAGCAGTGTGACAGGGGGCACCTACAATGAGCAGTTCTTC.

The J gene is TRBJ2-7, the V gene TRBV28, with 8 bases identical to TRBD1. Germline V lookup: CDR1 MDHEN, CDR2 SYDVKM. The V segment lost 4 bases and the J segment 6 bases; nucleotides outside the gene matches: 5. The CDR3 has 13 amino acids. CDR3 bases: TGTGCCAGCAGTTCCGGACAGGGTAGCGAGCAGTACTTC. It encodes CASSSGQGSEQYF. The full variable domain, rest sourced from reference TRBV28 and TRBJ2-7, is DVKVTQSSRYLVKRTGEKVFLECVQDMDHENMFWYRQDPGLGLRLIYFSYDVKMKEKGDIPEGYSVSREKKERFSLILESASTNQTSMYLCASSSGQGSEQYFGPGTRLTVT.

This CDR3 is CASSLGTGLYEQYF. CDR3 in DNA: TGTGCCAGCAGTTTAGGGACAGGACTCTACGAGCAGTACTTC. The chain uses TRBV27 and TRBJ2-7, with TRBD1 identical over 8 bases. J lost 3 bases, V lost 2 bases, and 3 bases had no gene match. CDR3 length: 14 residues. The germline gives CDR1 MNHEY, CDR2 SMNVEV (reference sequence).

The V gene is TRBV27, the J gene TRBJ2-7; 13 nucleotides match TRBD2. J lost 7 bases, V lost 2 bases, and 8 bases had no gene match. CDR1 is MNHEY and CDR2 is SMNVEV in the germline V gene (reference sequence). The CDR3 is 16 residues long. The CDR3 DNA reads as TGTGCCAGCAGTTTACTTGGGACTAGCGGGACGGGAGAGCAGTACTTC. Encoded protein: CASSLLGTSGTGEQYF.

The gene calls are TRBV15 and TRBJ2-5; D is perhaps TRBD1 (6 bases). Deletions cut 1 base from V and 4 bases from J, with 10 bases between. Germline values: CDR1 LNHNV, CDR2 YYDKDF (reference sequence). The CDR3 has 14 amino acids. Here the CDR3 DNA reads TGTGCCACCAGCAGAGTTTCAGGGGCAGAGACCCAGTACTTC. Amino acids: CATSRVSGAETQYF.

This CDR3 is CASSESPDGQPQHF. The CDR3 DNA follows: TGTGCCAGCAGTGAGAGCCCTGACGGGCAGCCCCAGCATTTT. The chain recombines TRBV6-1 with TRBJ1-5, with no clear D. The CDR3 extends over 14 amino acids. Germline V lookup: CDR1 MNHNS, CDR2 SASEGT. Between the trimmed V and J ends, which lost 3 bases and 7 bases, there was a span of 13 bases.

The V and J genes are TRBV18 and TRBJ1-1; unclear D gene. The CDR3 runs to 14 residues. Germline assignment: CDR1 KGHSH and CDR2 LQKENI. The germline V and J ends were trimmed by 0 bases and 0 bases, with 5 bases remaining between them. CDR3 coding DNA: TGTGCCAGCTCACCACCGAGCCTGAACACTGAAGCTTTCTTT. Its protein is CASSPPSLNTEAFF.

The chain has TRBV5-1 and TRBJ1-3; 7 nucleotides line up with TRBD1. J gave up 0 bases and V 2 bases, and 8 bases lay outside the gene matches. Germline V lookup: CDR1 SGHRS, CDR2 YFSETQ. The CDR3 contains 17 residues. The CDR3 DNA reads as TGCGCCAGCAGCTTACGGGACAGTAGGACCTCTGGAAACACCATATATTTT. Translating gives CASSLRDSRTSGNTIYF.

This chain links TRBV18 with TRBJ2-7; possibly TRBD1 for D (6 bases). Trimming stripped 2 bases from V and 3 bases from J, with 8 bases between. Germline lookup yields CDR1 KGHSH and CDR2 LQKENI. This CDR3 has 13 amino acids. CDR3 nucleotides: TGTGCCAGCTCACCAGGACAGTTCTACGAGCAGTACTTC. Its protein is CASSPGQFYEQYF.

Here the CDR3 DNA reads TGTGCCAGCAGCAGAGGGACAGGGGGCAATCAGCCCCAGCATTTT. It encodes CASSRGTGGNQPQHF. This chain uses TRBV7-8 with TRBJ1-5; 10 bases are a match to TRBD1. Germline values: CDR1 SGHVS, CDR2 FQNEAQ. The CDR3 contains 15 residues. The V gene end was trimmed by 5 bases and the J gene end by 2 bases; junction bases not matched to a gene: 3. Looking up the rest from reference TRBV7-8 and TRBJ1-5 gives the full variable domain: GAGVSQSPRYKVAKRGQDVALRCDPISGHVSLFWYQQALGQGPEFLTYFQNEAQLDKSGLPSDRFFAERPEGSVSTLKIQRTQQEDSAVYLCASSRGTGGNQPQHFGDGTRLSIL.

This clone came up a few times. V is TRBV27 and J is TRBJ1-1; tentative D call: TRBD1 (6 bases). The CDR3 sequence is 13 residues long. CDR1 and CDR2 from the germline V gene are MNHEY and SMNVEV (reference sequence). Trimming removed 6 bases at V and 3 bases at J, with 11 bases between. The DNA of the CDR3 is TGTGCCAGCAGCGGGACATACTACACTGAAGCTTTCTTT. This sequence encodes CASSGTYYTEAFF.

V gene TRBV18 combines with J gene TRBJ1-2; D is possibly TRBD1 (6 bases). The CDR3 extends over 15 amino acids. The V end was cut by 3 bases, the J end by 2 bases, with 13 bases between. Germline V CDR1 and CDR2: KGHSH, LQKENI. The CDR3 sequence is CASSPASTGNYGYTF. The CDR3 nucleotides read TGTGCCAGCTCACCCGCCTCGACAGGAAACTATGGCTACACCTTC.

The chain links TRBV7-9 to TRBJ1-4, with D hard to call. Trimming cost V 0 bases and J 0 bases, with 5 bases left between them. The germline gives CDR1 SEHNR, CDR2 FQNEAQ (reference sequence). The CDR3 runs 15 residues. CDR3 in amino acids: CASSLAGATNEKLFF. The CDR3 DNA reads TGTGCCAGCAGCTTAGCCGGGGCAACTAATGAAAAACTGTTTTTT. The variable domain in full, completed from reference TRBV7-9 and TRBJ1-4, reads DTGVSQNPRHKITKRGQNVTFRCDPISEHNRLYWYRQTLGQGPEFLTYFQNEAQLEKSRLLSDRFSAERPKGSFSTLEIQRTEQGDSAMYLCASSLAGATNEKLFFGSGTQLSVL.

V gene TRBV6-6 combines with J gene TRBJ1-1; TRBD1 is a possible D gene (5 bases). Germline lookup yields CDR1 MNHNY and CDR2 SVGAGI (reference sequence). This CDR3 has 14 residues. V dropped 9 bases and J dropped 7 bases, with 21 bases sitting between them. CDR3 sequence (DNA): TGTGCCAGTACTACGACCGGACGCGGGGGTGAAGCTTTCTTT. Protein product: CASTTTGRGGEAFF.

This clone was detected once. The rearrangement uses TRBV7-9 and TRBJ1-4; TRBD1 is a possible D gene (5 bases). V lost 3 bases and J lost 7, with 15 bases in between. Per germline, CDR1 SEHNR and CDR2 FQNEAQ (reference sequence). This CDR3 comprises 15 residues. Here the CDR3 reads CASSFYTEQGEKLFF. The CDR3 region has the DNA TGTGCCAGCAGCTTTTACACCGAGCAGGGTGAAAAACTGTTTTTT. Variable domain in full (rest from reference TRBV7-9 and TRBJ1-4): DTGVSQNPRHKITKRGQNVTFRCDPISEHNRLYWYRQTLGQGPEFLTYFQNEAQLEKSRLLSDRFSAERPKGSFSTLEIQRTEQGDSAMYLCASSFYTEQGEKLFFGSGTQLSVL.

The chain combines TRBV11-2 with TRBJ2-1, with TRBD2 identical over 7 bases. J gave up 3 bases and V 1 base, and 3 bases lay outside the gene matches. Germline lookup yields CDR1 SGHAT and CDR2 FQNNGV. The CDR3 has 15 residues. The CDR3 sequence is CASSLGASGYNEQFF. CDR3 DNA: TGTGCCAGCAGCTTAGGAGCTAGCGGCTACAATGAGCAGTTCTTC.

The chain uses TRBV11-2 and TRBJ2-5; a possible D gene is TRBD2 (5 bases). V shed 1 base and J shed 5 bases, with 11 bases lying between them. From germline, CDR1 is SGHAT and CDR2 FQNNGV. This CDR3 is built from 14 residues. The CDR3 is CASSLGPLGETQYF. The CDR3 DNA sequence: TGTGCCAGCAGCTTAGGACCACTAGGGGAGACCCAGTACTTC.